This TCR beta chain appears in the sequencing data of a study of shared T cell receptors in the human thymus. The protocol was immunoSEQ multiplex PCR, while the TCRdb copy is restricted to in-frame clones and leaves out a portion. The sample has some 760,000 clones, 80% to 90% seen once; the top ten hold around 0.01%. These data were likewise used in another study, on human thymus T cells. That study adds: The people who donated were healthy Finnish babies having corrective surgery for congenital heart defects. Obtained as resections during corrective heart surgery, the thymus tissue was then studied. Thymic and blood repertoires appeared to show biased V and J gene usage.

The clonotype originates from a girl under three years old with a congenital heart defect. The source material was thymocytes.

The CDR3 sequence: CASSLTHREGTEAFF. CDR3 sequence (DNA): TGTGCCAGCAGCTTAACGCACAGGGAGGGCACTGAAGCTTTCTTT. V and J are TRBV7-3 and TRBJ1-1, with TRBD1 as a possible D gene (6 bases). The germline V gene has CDR1 SGHTA and CDR2 FQGTGA. V was cut by 0 bases and J by 4 bases, with 12 bases left in between. The CDR3 extends over 15 amino acids.